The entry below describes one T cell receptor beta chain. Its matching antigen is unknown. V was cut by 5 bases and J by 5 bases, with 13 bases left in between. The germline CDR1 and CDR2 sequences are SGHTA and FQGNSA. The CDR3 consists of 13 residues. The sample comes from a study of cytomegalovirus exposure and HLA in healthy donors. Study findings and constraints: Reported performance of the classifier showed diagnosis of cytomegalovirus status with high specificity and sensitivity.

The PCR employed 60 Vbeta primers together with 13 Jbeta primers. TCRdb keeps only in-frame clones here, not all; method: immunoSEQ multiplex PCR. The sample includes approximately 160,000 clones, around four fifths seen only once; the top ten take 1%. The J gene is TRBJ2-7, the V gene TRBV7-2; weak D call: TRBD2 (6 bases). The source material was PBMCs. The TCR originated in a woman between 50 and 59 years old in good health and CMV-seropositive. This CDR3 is CASSPQWGDEQYF. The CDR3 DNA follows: TGTGCCAGCAGCCCCCAGTGGGGGGACGAGCAGTACTTC.